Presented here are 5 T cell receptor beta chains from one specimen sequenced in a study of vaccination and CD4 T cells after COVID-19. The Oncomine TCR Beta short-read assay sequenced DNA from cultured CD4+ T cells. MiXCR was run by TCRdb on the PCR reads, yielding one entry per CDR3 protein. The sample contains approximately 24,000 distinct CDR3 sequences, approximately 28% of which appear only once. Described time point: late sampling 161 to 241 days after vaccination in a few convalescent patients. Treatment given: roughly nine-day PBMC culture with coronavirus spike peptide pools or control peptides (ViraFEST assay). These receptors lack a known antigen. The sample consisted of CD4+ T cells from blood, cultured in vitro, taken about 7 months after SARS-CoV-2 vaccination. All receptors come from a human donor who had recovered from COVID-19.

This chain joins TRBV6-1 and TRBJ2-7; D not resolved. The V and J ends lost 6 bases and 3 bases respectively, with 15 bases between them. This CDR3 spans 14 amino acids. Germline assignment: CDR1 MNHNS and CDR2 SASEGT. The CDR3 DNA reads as TGTGCCAGCAGACCGCTAGGAAACGGCTACGAGCAGTACTTC. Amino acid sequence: CASRPLGNGYEQYF.

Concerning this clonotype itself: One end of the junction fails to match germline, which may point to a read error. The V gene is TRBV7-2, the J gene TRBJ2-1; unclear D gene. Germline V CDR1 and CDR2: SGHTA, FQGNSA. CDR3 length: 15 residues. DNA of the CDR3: TGCGCCAGCAGCCAGGCGGCCAGGAACGACAATGAGCAGTTCTTC. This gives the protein CASSQAARNDNEQFF.

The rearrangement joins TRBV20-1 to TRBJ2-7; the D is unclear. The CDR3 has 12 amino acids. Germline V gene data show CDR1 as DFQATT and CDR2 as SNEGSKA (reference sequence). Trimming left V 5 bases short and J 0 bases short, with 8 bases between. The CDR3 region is CSALLNSYEQYF. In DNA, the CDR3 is TGCAGTGCTCTCTTAAACTCCTACGAGCAGTACTTC.

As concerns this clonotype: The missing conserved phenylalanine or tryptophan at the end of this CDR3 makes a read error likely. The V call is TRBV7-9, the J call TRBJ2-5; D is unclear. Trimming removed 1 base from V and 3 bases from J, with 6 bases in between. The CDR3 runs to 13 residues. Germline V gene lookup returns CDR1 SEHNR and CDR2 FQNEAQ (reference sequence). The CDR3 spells CASSLVAEETQYL. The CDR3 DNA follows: TGTGCCAGCAGCTTAGTTGCGGAAGAGACCCAGTACCTC.

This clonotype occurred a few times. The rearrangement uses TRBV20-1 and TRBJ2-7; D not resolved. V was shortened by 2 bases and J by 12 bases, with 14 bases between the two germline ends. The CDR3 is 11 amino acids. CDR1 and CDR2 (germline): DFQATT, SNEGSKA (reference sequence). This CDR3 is CSARPPWGLYF. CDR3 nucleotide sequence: TGCAGTGCTAGACCCCCCTGGGGTCTGTACTTC.